Below, 23 T cell receptor beta chains from the same sample are listed, as sequenced in a study of T cell responses to AZD1222 COVID-19 vaccine. The repertoire was sequenced with immunoSEQ multiplex PCR; TCRdb's copy has only in-frame clones and lacks some. The repertoire includes approximately 140,000 clones, around 90% of them detected once, and approximately 3% sits in the top ten. This specimen was peripheral blood, taken 28 days after the second AZD1222 dose. The origin of the receptors is an adult who received the AZD1222 COVID-19 vaccine.

The chain joins TRBV5-4 to TRBJ1-1; D unresolved. CDR1 is SGHNT, CDR2 YYREEE, per germline (reference sequence). The length of the CDR3 is 12 residues. Trimming removed 2 bases at V and 7 bases at J, with 9 bases between. The CDR3 loop reads CASSFDRYEAFF. CDR3 DNA: TGTGCCAGCAGCTTCGACCGCTATGAAGCTTTCTTT.

This chain connects TRBV29-1 to TRBJ2-7, with unresolved D. The CDR3 is 12 residues long. In germline, CDR1 is SQVTM, CDR2 ANQGSEA. The ends were cut back, 3 bases at V and 1 base at J, with 7 bases in the middle. CDR3 nucleotides: TGCAGCGTTGATACAGATTCCTACGAGCAGTACTTC. As protein: CSVDTDSYEQYF.

V usage is TRBV4-1 and J usage is TRBJ1-5; the D is unclear. The CDR3 loop spans 13 amino acids. Deletions cut 2 bases from V and 2 bases from J, with 4 bases between. Germline V gene sequence: CDR1 MGHRA, CDR2 YSYEKL. The DNA of the CDR3 is TGCGCCAGCAGCCAAAGCGGCAATCAGCCCCAGCATTTT. Translating gives CASSQSGNQPQHF.

The V and J genes are TRBV14 and TRBJ2-1; 7 bases agree with TRBD2. V was clipped by 7 bases and J by 10 bases; unmatched bases: 13. This CDR3 has 14 amino acids. Germline V CDR1 and CDR2: SGHDN, FVKESK. CDR3 sequence: CASTPLAGVDEQFF. Written as DNA, the CDR3 is TGTGCCAGCACCCCTCTGGCGGGAGTAGACGAGCAGTTCTTC.

This rearrangement joins TRBV5-4 to TRBJ2-2; D call uncertain. Germline values: CDR1 SGHNT, CDR2 YYREEE (reference sequence). Deletions cut 2 bases from V and 4 bases from J, with 9 bases between. The CDR3 consists of 14 residues. CDR3 DNA sequence: TGTGCCAGCAGCTTAGGCAGATCCACCGGGGAGCTGTTTTTT. Its protein product is CASSLGRSTGELFF. The complete variable domain, with remaining parts taken from reference TRBV5-4 and TRBJ2-2, reads ETGVTQSPTHLIKTRGQQVTLRCSSQSGHNTVSWYQQALGQGPQFIFQYYREEENGRGNFPPRFSGLQFPNYSSELNVNALELDDSALYLCASSLGRSTGELFFGEGSRLTVL.

The J gene is TRBJ1-6, the V gene TRBV7-9, with D hard to call. V was pared by 2 bases and J by 6 bases, with 8 bases between. Looked up from germline, CDR1 is SEHNR and CDR2 is FQNEAQ (reference sequence). The CDR3 runs to 14 residues. The CDR3 sequence is CASSLSEGNSPLHF. In nucleotides, the CDR3 is TGTGCCAGCAGCTTAAGCGAGGGTAATTCACCCCTCCACTTT. Full variable domain (missing parts from reference TRBV7-9 and TRBJ1-6): DTGVSQNPRHKITKRGQNVTFRCDPISEHNRLYWYRQTLGQGPEFLTYFQNEAQLEKSRLLSDRFSAERPKGSFSTLEIQRTEQGDSAMYLCASSLSEGNSPLHFGNGTRLTVT.

This clone occurred once. The V call is TRBV5-4, the J call TRBJ2-7; perhaps D is TRBD1 or TRBD2 (5 bases each). Germline values: CDR1 SGHNT, CDR2 YYREEE (reference sequence). The V end lost 0 bases, the J end lost 6 bases, and 13 bases lay between the germline ends. This CDR3 spans 14 amino acids. CDR3 loop: CASSLGIPGTEQYF. The CDR3 nucleotides read TGTGCCAGCAGCTTGGGGATCCCAGGGACCGAGCAGTACTTC.

The table lists this clone with a count of one. The CDR3 DNA is TGCGCCAGCAGCCAAGTGGGGACAGCCTATAGCAATCAGCCCCAGCATTTT. This gives the protein CASSQVGTAYSNQPQHF. V usage is TRBV4-1 and J usage is TRBJ1-5, with 7 bases fitting TRBD1. The CDR3 contains 17 residues. The V gene's germline CDR1 is MGHRA and CDR2 YSYEKL. The V segment lost 1 base and the J segment 0 bases; nucleotides outside the gene matches: 6.

The V and J genes are TRBV4-1 and TRBJ1-2; D might be TRBD1 (6 bases). Germline-derived CDR1 and CDR2 are MGHRA and YSYEKL. There are 18 residues in the CDR3. Trimming stripped 0 bases from V and 0 bases from J, with 17 bases between. CDR3 sequence reads: CASSQDPDSNLANYGYTF. Here the CDR3 DNA reads TGCGCCAGCAGCCAAGATCCGGACAGCAACTTAGCTAACTATGGCTACACCTTC.

This chain links TRBV6-1 with TRBJ1-2, with 10 bases fitting TRBD1. CDR3 length: 15 residues. In germline, CDR1 is MNHNS, CDR2 SASEGT. With 3 bases clipped from V and 4 bases from J, the junction kept 5 bases outside the gene matches. CDR3 amino acids: CASSEGTGVGYGYTF. CDR3 DNA sequence: TGTGCCAGCAGTGAGGGGACAGGGGTCGGCTATGGCTACACCTTC.

This sequence joins TRBV18 and TRBJ2-6; D unclear. V was clipped by 2 bases and J by 0 bases, with 8 bases between them. Germline CDR1 is KGHSH and CDR2 is LQKENI. CDR3 length: 16 amino acids. CDR3 in amino acids: CASSPVRSSGANVLTF. The CDR3 DNA sequence: TGTGCCAGCTCACCAGTCAGGTCCTCTGGGGCCAACGTCCTGACTTTC.

The gene calls are TRBV11-2 and TRBJ1-5, with a tentative D call TRBD1 (6 bases). The germline V and J ends were trimmed by 1 base and 5 bases, with 15 bases remaining between them. CDR3 length equals 16 residues. Germline V gene data show CDR1 as SGHAT and CDR2 as FQNNGV. The CDR3 region is CASSLGVGGPHQPQHF. The DNA for the CDR3 is TGTGCCAGCAGCTTAGGGGTAGGGGGTCCACATCAGCCCCAGCATTTT.

The chain recombines TRBV6-1 with TRBJ1-5; D is unresolved. The CDR3 contains 16 residues. V lost 2 bases and J 2 bases, leaving 13 bases between the germline ends. Germline CDR1 is MNHNS and CDR2 is SASEGT. The CDR3 reads CASSEYRGGGNQPQHF. Written as DNA, the CDR3 is TGTGCCAGCAGTGAATATAGAGGCGGAGGCAATCAGCCCCAGCATTTT.

The CDR3 coding sequence is TGTGCCACCAGCAGCGGACACTCCTATGGCTACACCTTC. Translating gives CATSSGHSYGYTF. This chain links TRBV15 with TRBJ1-2; TRBD1 might be the D (5 bases). The CDR3 contains 13 residues. Trimming took off 3 bases at V and 4 bases at J, with 9 bases between the two ends. Germline values: CDR1 LNHNV, CDR2 YYDKDF (reference sequence).

This clone was seen a few times. The rearrangement joins TRBV19 to TRBJ1-6; D might be TRBD1 (6 bases). V lost 5 bases and J 7 bases, leaving 15 bases between the germline ends. From germline, CDR1 is LNHDA and CDR2 SQIVND (reference sequence). The CDR3 runs to 15 residues. The CDR3 DNA reads TGTGCCAGTAGTCTATCCGGACAGCCCAATTCACCCCTCCACTTT. Translating gives CASSLSGQPNSPLHF.

The rearrangement uses TRBV7-9 and TRBJ2-1; TRBD2 aligns across 11 bases. From germline, CDR1 is SEHNR and CDR2 FQNEAQ (reference sequence). The CDR3 contains 13 residues. Trimming at V came to 8 bases and at J to 4 bases, leaving 1 base not matched to a gene. The CDR3 region has the DNA TGTGCCAGCGGACTAGCGGGTTACAATGAGCAGTTCTTC. Its translation is CASGLAGYNEQFF.

The chain combines TRBV10-3 with TRBJ2-7; D is undetermined. V gave up 2 bases and J gave up 0 bases, with 14 bases separating them. Germline CDR1 and CDR2: ENHRY and SYGVKD. The CDR3 totals 16 residues. Here the CDR3 DNA reads TGTGCCATCAGTGAGCCGGCAGGAAGGAGCTCCTACGAGCAGTACTTC. As protein: CAISEPAGRSSYEQYF.

The chain combines TRBV18 with TRBJ2-3; a weak D match, TRBD1 (6 bases). This CDR3 region has 16 residues. Trimming pared 3 bases from V and 1 base from J, leaving 14 bases between. From germline, CDR1 is KGHSH and CDR2 LQKENI. In DNA form, the CDR3 reads TGTGCCAGCTCACCTAGTGGCACAGGGCGCACAGATACGCAGTATTTT. Translation gives CASSPSGTGRTDTQYF.

The rearrangement links TRBV7-6 to TRBJ1-1, with 8 bases that match TRBD1. The germline V gene encodes CDR1 SGHVS and CDR2 FNYEAQ. V lost 5 bases and J lost 2; bases outside the gene matches: 4. This CDR3 comprises 14 residues. CDR3 nucleotide sequence: TGTGCCAGCAGCCTCGGACAGGGTAACACTGAAGCTTTCTTT. This sequence encodes CASSLGQGNTEAFF. The variable domain in full, with the rest retrieved from reference TRBV7-6 and TRBJ1-1, is GAGVSQSPRYKVTKRGQDVALRCDPISGHVSLYWYRQALGQGPEFLTYFNYEAQQDKSGLPNDRFSAERPEGSISTLTIQRTEQRDSAMYRCASSLGQGNTEAFFGQGTRLTVV.

This clone was observed a single time. This sequence joins TRBV2 and TRBJ1-2; D gene unclear. CDR3 length: 14 residues. Trimming took 1 base from V and 4 from J, leaving 10 bases between them. Germline values: CDR1 SNHLY, CDR2 FYNNEI. DNA of the CDR3: TGTGCCAGCAGTGAAGAGGGCAGCTTCTATGGCTACACCTTC. Its translation is CASSEEGSFYGYTF.

This sequence joins TRBV7-2 and TRBJ1-6; TRBD1 matches at 7 bases. V shed 4 bases and J 7 bases; nucleotides not matched to a gene: 7. This CDR3 comprises 15 residues. CDR1 and CDR2 (germline): SGHTA, FQGNSA. The chain's CDR3 is CASSSTGPRNSPLHF. In DNA form, the CDR3 reads TGTGCCAGCAGCTCGACAGGGCCGAGGAATTCACCCCTCCACTTT.

This chain uses TRBV20-1 with TRBJ2-1; 8 bases line up with TRBD2. CDR1 is DFQATT and CDR2 is SNEGSKA in the germline V gene (reference sequence). The V segment lost 5 bases and the J segment 10 bases; nucleotides outside the gene matches: 4. This CDR3 spans 11 amino acids. CDR3 region: CSAFQRGEQFF. CDR3 coding DNA: TGCAGTGCTTTCCAGCGGGGGGAGCAGTTCTTC.

The V gene is TRBV6-1, the J gene TRBJ1-4; the D gene is possibly TRBD1 (5 bases). Germline V gene data show CDR1 as MNHNS and CDR2 as SASEGT. The CDR3 totals 17 residues. V dropped 0 bases and J dropped 4 bases, with 15 bases sitting between them. CDR3 region: CASSEALRGRSNEKLFF. CDR3 nucleotides: TGTGCCAGCAGTGAAGCCTTGCGGGGCCGGAGTAATGAAAAACTGTTTTTT.